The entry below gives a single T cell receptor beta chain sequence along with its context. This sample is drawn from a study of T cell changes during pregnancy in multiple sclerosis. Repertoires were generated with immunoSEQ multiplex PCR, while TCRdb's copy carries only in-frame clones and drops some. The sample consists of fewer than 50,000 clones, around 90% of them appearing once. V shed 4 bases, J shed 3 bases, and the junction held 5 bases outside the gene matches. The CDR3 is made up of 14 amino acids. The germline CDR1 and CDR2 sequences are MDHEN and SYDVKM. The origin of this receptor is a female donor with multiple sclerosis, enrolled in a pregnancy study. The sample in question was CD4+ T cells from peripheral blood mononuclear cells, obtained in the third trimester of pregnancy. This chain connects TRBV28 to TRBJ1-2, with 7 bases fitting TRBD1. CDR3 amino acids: CASSSGQEYYGYTF. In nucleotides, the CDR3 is TGTGCCAGCAGTTCCGGACAGGAGTACTATGGCTACACCTTC.